Below are 2 T cell receptor beta chains sequenced from a single sample in a study of T cell responses to AZD1222 COVID-19 vaccine. Repertoires were generated with immunoSEQ multiplex PCR, while TCRdb's copy carries only in-frame clones and drops some. Among 160,000 or so clones listed, more than 75% were seen once. The source material was peripheral blood, sampled 28 days after the second AZD1222 dose. These receptors all stem from an adult who received the AZD1222 COVID-19 vaccine.

V and J are TRBV19 and TRBJ1-1, with D hard to call. V lost 3 bases to trimming and J lost 8 bases, with 13 bases between them. CDR3 length: 13 residues. Germline loops: CDR1 LNHDA, CDR2 SQIVND (reference sequence). Here the CDR3 DNA reads TGTGCCAGTAGTATTCGCGACCCTAAAGAAGCTTTCTTT. Protein product: CASSIRDPKEAFF.

This rearrangement joins TRBV5-4 to TRBJ1-3; the match to TRBD1 covers 7 bases. Germline-derived CDR1 and CDR2 are SGHNT and YYREEE (reference sequence). J was trimmed by 7 bases and V by 0 bases; bases with no gene match: 7. The CDR3 consists of 15 residues. CDR3 sequence: CASSLDPGTDNTIYF. The CDR3 DNA sequence: TGTGCCAGCAGCTTGGACCCAGGGACAGACAACACCATATATTTT.